This T cell receptor beta chain is from a study of CD8 T cell repertoires and HIV-1 epitope variants. The wider study: Controls were a CMV, EBV and flu pool, Ebola AY9, and no peptide. A roughly 10-day culture received IL-2, IL-7 and IL-15 on days 3 and 7.

Study-wide findings and caveats: Nine antigen-specific TCR beta clonotypes were found; about 6 seemed cross-reactive to variants. Nef KF9 drew four or five clonotypes and HW9 one, without TAALDMSHF responses.

About this clone itself: Antigen: not known.

The table came from immunoSEQ multiplex PCR; TCRdb's copy has only in-frame clones and leaves some out. The sample consists of around 5,700 clones, under 70% of them appearing once. Losses at the gene ends were 2 bases for V and 0 bases for J; bases not matched to a gene: 3. The germline CDR1 and CDR2 sequences are MGHRA and YSYEKL. The CDR3 sequence is 16 residues long. The TCR was taken from a male donor with HIV. This rearrangement joins TRBV4-1 to TRBJ2-2, with 7 nucleotides matching TRBD2. Sequenced sample: cultured CD8+ T cells derived from PBMCs. The CDR3 DNA sequence: TGCGCCAGCAGCCAATCTAGCGGAGCGAACACCGGGGAGCTGTTTTTT. Translating gives CASSQSSGANTGELFF.